Included here is one T cell receptor beta chain sequence, with context. The target antigen is unknown. The data derive from a study of cytomegalovirus exposure and HLA in healthy donors. There are 17 residues in the CDR3. J was trimmed by 0 bases and V by 0 bases; bases with no gene match: 4. The germline V gene has CDR1 SGHDT and CDR2 YYEEEE. The PCR used 60 Vbeta and 13 Jbeta primers. TCRdb keeps only in-frame clones here, not all; method: immunoSEQ multiplex PCR. Among about 120,000 clones, about four fifths were seen once, and the ten largest hold 8.8%. Overall study findings and caveats: The classifier reportedly diagnosed cytomegalovirus status with high sensitivity and specificity. TRBV6-2, TRBV6-3 and some other V segments were excluded as indistinguishable. Within a later analysis, the majority of CMV-associated TCR beta chains appeared HLA-restricted. Most of the TCR beta V segments (in an earlier analysis) were productive either about 87% or about 30% of the time.

The genes are TRBV5-6 and TRBJ1-4; TRBD1 agrees at 8 bases. The source of this sequence is a female donor in good health and CMV-seropositive. Sample: PBMCs. The CDR3 spells CASSLGTGLATNEKLFF. The CDR3 DNA reads TGTGCCAGCAGCTTGGGGACAGGGTTGGCAACTAATGAAAAACTGTTTTTT.